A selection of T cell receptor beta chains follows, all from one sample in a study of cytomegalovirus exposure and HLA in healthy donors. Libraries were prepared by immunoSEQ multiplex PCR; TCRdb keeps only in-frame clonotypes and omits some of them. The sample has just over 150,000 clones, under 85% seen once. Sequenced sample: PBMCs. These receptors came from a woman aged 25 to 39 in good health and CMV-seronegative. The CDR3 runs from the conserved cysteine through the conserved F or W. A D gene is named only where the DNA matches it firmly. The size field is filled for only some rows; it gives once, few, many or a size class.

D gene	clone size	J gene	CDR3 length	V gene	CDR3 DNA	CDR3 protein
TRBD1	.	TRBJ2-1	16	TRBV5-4	TGTGCCAGCAGCTTCCCCGGGACAGGGGCCTACAATGAGCAGTTCTTC	CASSFPGTGAYNEQFF
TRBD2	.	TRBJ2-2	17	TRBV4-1	TGCGCCAGCAGCCAAGATACCCCGGGACTAAACACCGGGGAGCTGTTTTTT	CASSQDTPGLNTGELFF
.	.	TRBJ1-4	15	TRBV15	TGTGCCACCAGCAGAAGGGGTGCAACTAATGAAAAACTGTTTTTT	CATSRRGATNEKLFF
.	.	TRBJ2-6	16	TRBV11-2	TGTGCCAGCAGCTACGCGGGACAGACGCGGGCCAACGTCCTGACTTTC	CASSYAGQTRANVLTF
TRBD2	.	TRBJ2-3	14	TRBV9	TGTGCCAGCAGCCCGCGGGGGGACACAGATACGCAGTATTTT	CASSPRGDTDTQYF
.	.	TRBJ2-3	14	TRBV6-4	TGTGCCAGCAGCCGGGACGGGAGCGTGGATACGCAGTATTTT	CASSRDGSVDTQYF
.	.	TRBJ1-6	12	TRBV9	TGTGCCAGCAGCCGGGTAGCTTCTTCCCTCCACTTT	CASSRVASSLHF
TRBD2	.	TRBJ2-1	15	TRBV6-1	TGTGCCAGCAGCTCGTTTCTAGCGGGGGACAATGAGCAGTTCTTC	CASSSFLAGDNEQFF
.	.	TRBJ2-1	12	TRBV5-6	TGTGCCAGCAGCGAACTATGGGGCATTCAGTTCTTC	CASSELWGIQFF
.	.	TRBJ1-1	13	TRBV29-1	TGCAGCGTTAACCTCAGGTCTGACACTGAAGCTTTCTTT	CSVNLRSDTEAFF
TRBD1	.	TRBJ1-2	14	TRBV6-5	TGTGCCAGCACCCCCAGACAGGGCGTCTATGGCTACACCTTC	CASTPRQGVYGYTF
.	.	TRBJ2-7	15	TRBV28	TGTGCCAGCAGCCTTATCCAGGGGATACCCTACGAGCAGTACTTC	CASSLIQGIPYEQYF
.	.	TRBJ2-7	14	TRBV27	TGTGCCAGCAGTTTAAACAGGAATCCCTACGAGCAGTACTTC	CASSLNRNPYEQYF
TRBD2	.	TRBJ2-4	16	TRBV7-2	TGTGCCAGCAGCGTCGACAAGCGGGGCACCAAAAACATTCAGTACTTC	CASSVDKRGTKNIQYF
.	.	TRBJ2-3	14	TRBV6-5	TGTGCCAGCAGTCCTGGACAAAGCACAGATACGCAGTATTTT	CASSPGQSTDTQYF
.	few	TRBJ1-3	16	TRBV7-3	TGTGCCAGCAGCTCCAAGACTCCCAGGGGTCTCCACACCATATATTTT	CASSSKTPRGLHTIYF
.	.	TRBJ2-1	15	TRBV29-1	TGCAGCGTTGAAAGCGCTACCGGTGATTACAATGAGCAGTTCTTC	CSVESATGDYNEQFF
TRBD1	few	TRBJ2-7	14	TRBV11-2	TGTGCCAGCAGCCCTTTGACAGGGCGGGACGAGCAGTACTTC	CASSPLTGRDEQYF
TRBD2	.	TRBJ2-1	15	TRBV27	TGTGCCAGCAGGGGACTAGCGGGGGGAGACAATGAGCAGTTCTTC	CASRGLAGGDNEQFF
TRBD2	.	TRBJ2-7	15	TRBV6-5	TGTGCCAGCAGCCCTTTCGGACTAGCGACTGAAGAGCAGTACTTC	CASSPFGLATEEQYF
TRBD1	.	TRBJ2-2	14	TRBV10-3	TGTGCCATCAGCCAGGGACAGGGAGTCGGGGAGCTGTTTTTT	CAISQGQGVGELFF
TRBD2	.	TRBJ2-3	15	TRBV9	TGTGCCAGCAGCCCCAAACTAGCGGGATATGATACGCAGTATTTT	CASSPKLAGYDTQYF
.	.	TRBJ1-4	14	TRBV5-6	TGTGCCAGCAGCCTCAGGGGCTATAATGAAAAACTGTTTTTT	CASSLRGYNEKLFF
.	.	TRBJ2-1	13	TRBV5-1	TGCGCCAGCACCCGTGACACCCACAATGAGCAGTTCTTC	CASTRDTHNEQFF
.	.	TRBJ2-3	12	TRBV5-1	TGCGCCAGCAGAGACAGGTCCGATACGCAGTATTTT	CASRDRSDTQYF
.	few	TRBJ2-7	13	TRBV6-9	TGTGCCAGCAGTTCGGCAGGACTCTACGAGCAGTACTTC	CASSSAGLYEQYF
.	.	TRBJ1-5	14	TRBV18	TGTGCCAGCTCACCTTCCCGACCGGGGCAGCCCCAGCATTTT	CASSPSRPGQPQHF
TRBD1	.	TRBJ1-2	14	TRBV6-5	TGTGCCAGCAGTTACCTTATGACAGGGTATGGCTACACCTTC	CASSYLMTGYGYTF
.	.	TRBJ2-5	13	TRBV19	TGTGCCAGTTCCAGGGGCCGGGGAGAGACCCAGTACTTC	CASSRGRGETQYF
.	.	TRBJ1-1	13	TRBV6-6	TGTGCCAGCATCGTAGGAGTGAACACTGAAGCTTTCTTT	CASIVGVNTEAFF
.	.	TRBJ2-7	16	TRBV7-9	TGTGCCAGCAGCCCCCTGGGGCTTTTGTCCTCCTACGAGCAGTACTTC	CASSPLGLLSSYEQYF
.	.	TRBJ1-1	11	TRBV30	TGTGCCTGGAGTATTACAGGACGCGCTTTCTTT	CAWSITGRAFF
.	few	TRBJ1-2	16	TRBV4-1	TGCGCCAGCAGCCCCCAGGGTGAAGTAGTCGGCTATGGCTACACCTTC	CASSPQGEVVGYGYTF
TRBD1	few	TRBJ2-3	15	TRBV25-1	TGTGCCAGCAGCGAAACAGGGGACGGGACAGATACGCAGTATTTT	CASSETGDGTDTQYF
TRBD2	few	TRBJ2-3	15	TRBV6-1	TGTGCCAGCAAATGGGCTAGCGGGCTGGCGGATACGCAGTATTTT	CASKWASGLADTQYF
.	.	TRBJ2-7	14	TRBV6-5	TGTGCCAGCAGTTACACCGGACTTTTCTACGAGCAGTACTTC	CASSYTGLFYEQYF
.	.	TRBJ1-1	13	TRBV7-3	TGTGCCAGCAGCCAGTGGCCAGGCACTGAAGCTTTCTTT	CASSQWPGTEAFF
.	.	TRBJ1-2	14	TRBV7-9	TGTGCCAGCAGCTCTGGGGCCTTTTTGGATAGCTACACCTTC	CASSSGAFLDSYTF
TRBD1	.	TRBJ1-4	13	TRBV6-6	TGTGCCAGCAGACGACAGGGGGCCGAAAAACTGTTTTTT	CASRRQGAEKLFF
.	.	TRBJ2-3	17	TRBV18	TGTGCCAGCTCTCCCTCAGGGTTTATAGCACACACAGATACGCAGTATTTT	CASSPSGFIAHTDTQYF
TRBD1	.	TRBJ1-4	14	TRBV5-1	TGCGCCAGCAGCTTGGGACAGGGATGGGAAAAACTGTTTTTT	CASSLGQGWEKLFF
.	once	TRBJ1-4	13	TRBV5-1	TGCGCCAGCAGCTTGGGGGCAAATGAAAAACTGTTTTTT	CASSLGANEKLFF
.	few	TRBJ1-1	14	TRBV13	TGTGCCAGCAGTTCGCCTCAGTTACCGGGGGAAGCTTTCTTT	CASSSPQLPGEAFF
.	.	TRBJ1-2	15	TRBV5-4	TGTGCCAGCAGCCCACTGGGGGGGGGCAACTATGGCTACACCTTC	CASSPLGGGNYGYTF
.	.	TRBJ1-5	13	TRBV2	TGTGCCAGCAGTGCGCGGATTCGTCAGCCCCAGCATTTT	CASSARIRQPQHF
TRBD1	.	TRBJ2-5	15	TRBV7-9	TGTGCCAGCAGCCCGGCGACAGGGGGCGATGAGACCCAGTACTTC	CASSPATGGDETQYF
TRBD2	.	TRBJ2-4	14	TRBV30	TGTGCCTGGAGCCCAGCGGGACTAAAAAACAGTCAGTACTTC	CAWSPAGLKNSQYF
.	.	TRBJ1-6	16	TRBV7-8	TGTGCCAGCACCCTAGTCCCTCGATGGGGGCAGTCACCCCTCCACTTT	CASTLVPRWGQSPLHF
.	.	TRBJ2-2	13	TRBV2	TGTGCCAGCAGTAAGTTCTCAGCCGGGGAGCTGTTTTTT	CASSKFSAGELFF
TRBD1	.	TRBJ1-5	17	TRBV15	TGTGCCACCAGCAGAGATCGGAGGGGGCTTGGCAATCAGCCCCAGCATTTT	CATSRDRRGLGNQPQHF
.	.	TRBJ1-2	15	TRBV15	TGTGCCACCAGCAGGGGACACCTCACTAACTATGGCTACACCTTC	CATSRGHLTNYGYTF
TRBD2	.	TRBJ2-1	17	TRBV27	TGTGCCAGCAGTTCTCCGGGACTAGCGGGGGTCTTCAATGAGCAGTTCTTC	CASSSPGLAGVFNEQFF
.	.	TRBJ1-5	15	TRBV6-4	TGTGCCAGCAGTGAAGGAGACGGTAGCAATCAGCCCCAGCATTTT	CASSEGDGSNQPQHF
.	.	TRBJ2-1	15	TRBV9	TGTGCCAGCAGCGTAGGTCGGAGACCCTACAATGAGCAGTTCTTC	CASSVGRRPYNEQFF
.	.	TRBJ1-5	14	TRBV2	TGTGCCAGCAGTGAAGCGGAGGCAGATCAGCCCCAGCATTTT	CASSEAEADQPQHF
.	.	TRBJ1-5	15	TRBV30	TGTGCCTGGAGTGTACCACCAGGGGTCTATCAGCCCCAGCATTTT	CAWSVPPGVYQPQHF
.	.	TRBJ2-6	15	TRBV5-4	TGTGCCAGCAGCTCTGAGAGGTCTGGGGCCAACGTCCTGACTTTC	CASSSERSGANVLTF
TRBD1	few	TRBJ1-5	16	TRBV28	TGTGCCAGCAGTTTTCGGGACAGGGGATCCAATCAGCCCCAGCATTTT	CASSFRDRGSNQPQHF
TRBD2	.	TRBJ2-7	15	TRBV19	TGTGCCAGTAGTATTTCGCTAGCGGGGGTGGAGGAGCAGTACTTC	CASSISLAGVEEQYF
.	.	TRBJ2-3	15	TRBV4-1	TGCGCCAGCAGCCTCCAGACGGGTAGCACAGATACGCAGTATTTT	CASSLQTGSTDTQYF